These T cell receptor beta chains were read from a single sample in a study of neoadjuvant anti-PD-1 for oral cavity cancer. Measured with immunoSEQ multiplex PCR; TCRdb has only the in-frame clones, and not every one. The sample carries more than 13,000 clones, around 75% recorded once. Material: PBMCs, obtained after nivolumab (anti-PD-1) treatment. Receptors were obtained from a person aged 40 to 85 with oral cavity squamous cell carcinoma. Each CDR3 is given with its conserved first and last residue. A D gene is named only where the DNA matches it firmly. For some rows the clone size is stated as once, few or many, or as a class when expanded; others skip it.

TRBJ1-1,few,-,TRBV4-2,CASSQELRQGTEAFF,TGTGCCAGCAGCCAAGAACTTCGGCAGGGTACTGAAGCTTTCTTT
TRBJ1-2,-,-,TRBV14,CASSRLQGGYTF,TGTGCCAGCAGCCGTTTGCAGGGCGGCTACACCTTC
TRBJ2-3,few,-,TRBV4-1,CASSQRRGQGEADTQYF,TGCGCCAGCAGCCAAAGGAGGGGGCAGGGCGAGGCAGATACGCAGTATTTT
TRBJ2-7,once,-,TRBV29-1,CSVERGSSYEQYF,TGCAGCGTTGAGAGAGGCAGTAGCTACGAGCAGTACTTC
TRBJ2-5,-,TRBD2,TRBV6-1,CATTPGGQETQYF,TGTGCCACGACCCCCGGGGGGCAAGAGACCCAGTACTTC
TRBJ2-1,once,TRBD2,TRBV12-5,CASGPGLARNEQFF,TGTGCTAGTGGGCCGGGACTAGCGCGCAATGAGCAGTTCTTC
TRBJ2-1,few,TRBD1,TRBV19,CASSMTTGAPEQFF,TGTGCCAGTAGTATGACCACAGGGGCCCCTGAGCAGTTCTTC
TRBJ1-1,-,-,TRBV19,CASSMVYTEAFF,TGTGCCAGTAGTATGGTGTACACTGAAGCTTTCTTT
TRBJ1-3,-,-,TRBV5-1,CASSLAQVRFGNTIYF,TGCGCCAGCAGCTTGGCCCAGGTCCGGTTTGGAAACACCATATATTTT
TRBJ1-5,-,-,TRBV2,CASRAGASSNQPQHF,TGTGCCAGCAGGGCCGGGGCCTCTAGCAATCAGCCCCAGCATTTT
TRBJ1-3,-,-,TRBV29-1,CSVDSGSGSGNTIYF,TGCAGCGTTGATTCTGGCTCAGGCTCTGGAAACACCATATATTTT
TRBJ2-5,-,-,TRBV7-3,CASSSTTQETQYF,TGTGCCAGCAGCTCCACAACCCAAGAGACCCAGTACTTC
TRBJ2-7,-,TRBD2,TRBV7-9,CASSPPRGSHEQYF,TGTGCCAGCAGCCCCCCGCGCGGGAGCCACGAGCAGTACTTC
TRBJ2-5,-,-,TRBV6-1,CASSSTRQETQYF,TGTGCCAGCAGTTCCACCCGACAAGAGACCCAGTACTTC
TRBJ1-1,-,-,TRBV10-3,CAIRDSRADTEAFF,TGTGCCATCAGGGACAGCCGGGCGGACACTGAAGCTTTCTTT
TRBJ1-1,-,-,TRBV4-2,CASSPQATGYTEAFF,TGTGCCAGCAGCCCCCAGGCAACAGGTTACACTGAAGCTTTCTTT
TRBJ2-7,-,TRBD1,TRBV6-6,CASRAGTGAYEQYF,TGTGCCAGCAGGGCCGGGACAGGGGCCTACGAGCAGTACTTC
TRBJ1-1,-,-,TRBV6-1,CASSEGWGIAAEAFF,TGTGCCAGCAGTGAAGGGTGGGGAATTGCGGCTGAAGCTTTCTTT
TRBJ1-2,few,TRBD1,TRBV19,CASSSDRVSGYTF,TGTGCCAGTAGCTCAGACAGGGTTAGTGGCTACACCTTC
TRBJ2-7,-,TRBD2,TRBV28,CASSLVSGGFPYEQYF,TGTGCCAGCAGTTTAGTATCCGGGGGGTTTCCCTACGAGCAGTACTTC
TRBJ1-1,-,-,TRBV6-5,CASISRKNTEAFF,TGTGCCAGCATCTCGCGCAAGAACACTGAAGCTTTCTTT
TRBJ1-1,-,TRBD1,TRBV7-8,CASLMRTGVTNTEAFF,TGTGCCAGCTTAATGAGGACAGGGGTAACGAACACTGAAGCTTTCTTT
TRBJ2-1,-,TRBD1,TRBV9,CASSGTGAPSSYNEQFF,TGTGCCAGCAGCGGTACAGGGGCGCCCAGCTCCTACAATGAGCAGTTCTTC
TRBJ1-2,-,-,TRBV6-5,CASSYDSNYGYTF,TGTGCCAGCAGCTATGACAGTAACTATGGCTACACCTTC
TRBJ1-1,-,-,TRBV29-1,CSVYRRNTEAFF,TGCAGCGTATACAGGAGGAACACTGAAGCTTTCTTT
TRBJ2-5,-,-,TRBV2,CASSEARGGVGDQYF,TGTGCCAGCAGTGAAGCCCGCGGAGGGGTAGGAGACCAGTACTTC
TRBJ2-5,-,-,TRBV6-1,CASTLGSPRGETQYF,TGTGCCAGCACCTTAGGCTCCCCCCGGGGAGAGACCCAGTACTTC
TRBJ1-2,few,-,TRBV5-6,CASSFYGYGYTF,TGTGCCAGCAGCTTTTACGGGTATGGCTACACCTTC
TRBJ2-6,-,TRBD1,TRBV5-4,CASSSGQVSGANVLTF,TGTGCCAGCAGCTCCGGACAGGTCTCTGGGGCCAACGTCCTGACTTTC
TRBJ1-5,-,-,TRBV6-6,CASKDQGGDNQPQHF,TGTGCCAGCAAAGACCAGGGAGGAGACAATCAGCCCCAGCATTTT
TRBJ1-6,-,-,TRBV7-2,CASSLDSGANYNSPLHF,TGTGCCAGCAGCTTAGATTCAGGGGCCAACTATAATTCACCCCTCCACTTT